Presented here are 31 T cell receptor beta chains from one specimen sequenced in a study of blood T cell repertoires in COVID-19 (dated by TCRdb to about 2020). The method was the immunoSEQ multiplex PCR assay. Sourced from immuneACCESS, this table was stored by TCRdb with only in-frame sequences that have V and J called. A share of the clones is absent; for the studies checked, an unresolved V gene accounts for under half, and the remainder has no known explanation. The sample table contains about 480,000 clones; only one count was recorded for roughly 90% of them. The top ten constitute about 2% of the sample. Sequenced material: PBMCs or T cells enriched from blood (not recorded which). The receptors come from a woman aged 40 to 50 who had recovered from COVID-19.

The rearrangement uses TRBV5-4 and TRBJ2-5, with 7 nucleotides matching TRBD2. CDR1 is SGHNT, CDR2 YYREEE, per germline (reference sequence). The V and J ends lost 5 bases and 5 bases, in that order; junction bases with no gene match: 6. The CDR3 spans 13 residues. This chain's CDR3 is CASRGGAWETQYF. CDR3 nucleotide sequence: TGTGCCAGCAGGGGAGGGGCGTGGGAGACCCAGTACTTC.

The V and J genes are TRBV18 and TRBJ1-2, with TRBD1 matching over 9 bases. The CDR3 spans 14 residues. In germline, CDR1 is KGHSH, CDR2 LQKENI. V lost 3 bases, J lost 4 bases, and 3 bases stayed unmatched. The CDR3 loop reads CASSPMDRGYGYTF. The DNA of the CDR3 is TGTGCCAGCTCACCCATGGACAGGGGCTATGGCTACACCTTC.

V gene TRBV6-2 or TRBV6-3 combines with J gene TRBJ2-1; 11 nucleotides match TRBD2. Germline-derived CDR1 and CDR2 are MNHEY and SVGEGT. The trim removed 0 bases at V and 9 bases at J, leaving 10 bases unmatched. The CDR3 runs 17 residues. This CDR3 is CASSYSIEGSGRGEQFF. Written as DNA, the CDR3 is TGTGCCAGCAGTTACTCGATTGAGGGTAGCGGGAGGGGTGAGCAGTTCTTC.

This chain uses TRBV27 with TRBJ1-2, with 9 bases fitting TRBD1. Trimming at V came to 2 bases and at J to 8 bases, leaving 6 bases not matched to a gene. There are 14 residues in the CDR3. Germline assignment: CDR1 MNHEY and CDR2 SMNVEV (reference sequence). The CDR3 reads CASSLLGTGYGYTF. In DNA, the CDR3 is TGTGCCAGCAGTTTACTCGGGACAGGGTACGGCTACACCTTC.

The rearrangement uses TRBV19 and TRBJ2-7; 10 nucleotides agree with TRBD1. CDR1 is LNHDA and CDR2 is SQIVND in the germline V gene (reference sequence). The CDR3 covers 13 residues. The ends lost 5 bases at V and 11 bases at J; junction bases unmatched: 9. CDR3 protein: CASSPPGQGKKYF. CDR3 DNA sequence: TGTGCCAGTAGTCCCCCGGGACAGGGGAAAAAGTACTTC. The full variable domain, its missing parts supplied by reference TRBV19 and TRBJ2-7, is DGGITQSPKYLFRKEGQNVTLSCEQNLNHDAMYWYRQDPGQGLRLIYYSQIVNDFQKGDIAEGYSVSREKKESFPLTVTSAQKNPTAFYLCASSPPGQGKKYFGPGTRLTVT.

This sequence joins TRBV14 and TRBJ2-1; TRBD1 matches 9 bases. The CDR3 is 16 amino acids. With V trimmed by 2 bases and J by 4 bases, 6 bases remained unmatched. Germline assignment: CDR1 SGHDN and CDR2 FVKESK. The CDR3 loop is CASSQLGTGTYNEQFF. The CDR3, as DNA: TGTGCCAGCAGCCAACTCGGGACAGGGACTTACAATGAGCAGTTCTTC.

This clone appeared a single time. Other DNA variants within this sample encode the same CDR3. This chain connects TRBV5-1 to TRBJ2-5; D ambiguous. With 0 bases removed from V and 3 bases from J, the gap between germline ends came to 6 bases. Per the germline V gene, CDR1 is SGHRS and CDR2 is YFSETQ. The CDR3 consists of 13 residues. CDR3 DNA: TGCGCCAGCAGCTTGGCGGGTAAAGAGACCCAGTACTTC. Protein sequence: CASSLAGKETQYF.

This chain connects TRBV10-1 to TRBJ1-1, with D possibly TRBD1 on 5 matching bases. Trimming removed 5 bases from V and 2 bases from J, with 9 bases in between. Germline V gene sequence: CDR1 WNHNN, CDR2 SYGVQD (reference sequence). The CDR3 is made up of 13 amino acids. The CDR3 bases are TGCGCCAGCAGTAGACAGCCCAACACTGAAGCTTTCTTT. It translates to CASSRQPNTEAFF.

V gene TRBV4-3 combines with J gene TRBJ2-3, with TRBD2 matching over 8 bases. The germline gives CDR1 LGHNA, CDR2 YSLEER. The CDR3 contains 21 residues. The J segment lost 1 base and the V segment lost 0 bases, leaving 18 bases of the junction unmatched. The CDR3, as DNA: TGCGCCAGCAGCCAAGAACCGGACACAATCTACAGCGGGAGAGGCACAGATACGCAGTATTTT. Its protein is CASSQEPDTIYSGRGTDTQYF.

The rearrangement uses TRBV5-1 and TRBJ2-3; 10 bases match TRBD2. With 0 bases clipped from V and 7 bases from J, the junction kept 2 bases outside the gene matches. Germline V gene data show CDR1 as SGHRS and CDR2 as YFSETQ. This CDR3 is 14 amino acids long. DNA of the CDR3: TGCGCCAGCAGCTTGGGGACTAGCGGTAATACGCAGTATTTT. Its protein is CASSLGTSGNTQYF.

This clone occurred once. The V and J genes are TRBV4-3 and TRBJ2-5; D is perhaps TRBD2 (5 bases). The germline V and J ends were trimmed by 1 base and 5 bases, with 14 bases remaining between them. This CDR3 is 15 amino acids long. Germline V lookup: CDR1 LGHNA, CDR2 YSLEER. The CDR3 coding sequence is TGCGCCAGCAGCCAAGCTGTTCTAGCTCTGGAGACCCAGTACTTC. Encoded protein: CASSQAVLALETQYF.

The V call is TRBV27, the J call TRBJ2-7; 9 nucleotides align to TRBD1. V dropped 0 bases and J dropped 3; count of bases not matched to a gene: 6. CDR3 length: 16 amino acids. CDR1 and CDR2 (germline): MNHEY, SMNVEV (reference sequence). CDR3 nucleotides: TGTGCCAGCAGTTTATCCCCCGGGACAGGGAACTACGAGCAGTACTTC. The encoded protein is CASSLSPGTGNYEQYF.

The V gene is TRBV4-3, the J gene TRBJ2-7, with TRBD2 matching over 8 bases. V gave up 1 base and J gave up 3 bases; unmatched junction bases: 8. The CDR3 covers 16 residues. CDR1 LGHNA and CDR2 YSLEER come from the germline V gene. CDR3 amino acids: CASSQVSSGRNYEQYF. The CDR3 DNA sequence: TGCGCCAGCAGCCAAGTTTCCAGCGGGAGAAACTACGAGCAGTACTTC.

The chain has TRBV5-6 and TRBJ2-1, with 7 bases aligning to TRBD2. Germline CDR1 and CDR2: SGHDT and YYEEEE. The CDR3 covers 13 residues. With 5 bases clipped from V and 5 bases from J, the junction kept 4 bases outside the gene matches. CDR3 residues: CASRPGLHNEQFF. Here the CDR3 DNA reads TGTGCCAGCAGACCGGGACTACACAATGAGCAGTTCTTC.

The chain carries TRBV5-8 and TRBJ1-5, with unresolved D. Deletions cut 4 bases from V and 2 bases from J, with 10 bases between. The CDR3 totals 14 residues. Germline lookup yields CDR1 SGHTS and CDR2 YDEGEE. CDR3 amino acids: CASSALFGNQPQHF. The CDR3 DNA is TGTGCCAGCAGCGCGCTGTTCGGCAATCAGCCCCAGCATTTT.

This clone has only a few counts. The chain combines TRBV12-3 or TRBV12-4 with TRBJ1-1; maybe TRBD1 (5 bases). V lost 6 bases and J 8 bases, leaving 16 bases between the germline ends. CDR3 length equals 13 residues. The CDR3 DNA reads TGTGCCAGCAGCCGGACCGGGGGTGGCGAAGCTTTCTTT. Translated, it gives CASSRTGGGEAFF.

The chain carries TRBV5-1 and TRBJ2-5; 7 nucleotides agree with TRBD2. The V and J ends lost 7 bases and 4 bases, in that order; junction bases with no gene match: 10. The CDR3 runs 14 residues. Germline CDR1 is SGHRS and CDR2 is YFSETQ. The chain's CDR3 is CASAPRGEGETQYF. The CDR3 nucleotides read TGCGCCAGCGCCCCCCGGGGGGAAGGAGAGACCCAGTACTTC.

The J gene is TRBJ2-1, the V gene TRBV11-3, with 13 bases identical to TRBD2. The CDR3 has 18 residues. The V and J ends lost 5 bases and 3 bases, in that order; junction bases with no gene match: 10. Germline CDR1 reads SGHNT; CDR2 reads YENEEA. The CDR3 loop is CASSGPGLAGNFYNEQFF. The CDR3, as DNA: TGTGCCAGCAGCGGGCCGGGACTAGCGGGGAATTTCTACAATGAGCAGTTCTTC.

The chain carries TRBV14 and TRBJ1-4; D is unclear. Germline V gives CDR1 SGHDN, CDR2 FVKESK. This CDR3 spans 15 amino acids. The V end was cut by 0 bases, the J end by 4 bases, with 9 bases between. In DNA form, the CDR3 reads TGTGCCAGCAGCCAAGACGGGATAATTAATGAAAAACTGTTTTTT. Residues: CASSQDGIINEKLFF.

The CDR3 sequence: CASSSEREAVTDEQFF. As DNA, the CDR3 is TGTGCCAGCAGCTCCGAGCGGGAGGCCGTAACGGATGAGCAGTTCTTC. This rearrangement joins TRBV5-4 to TRBJ2-1; 9 bases align to TRBD2. V gave up 3 bases and J gave up 8 bases; unmatched junction bases: 12. Germline V lookup: CDR1 SGHNT, CDR2 YYREEE (reference sequence). The CDR3 has 16 residues.

The chain uses TRBV19 and TRBJ1-5; D gene unclear. The CDR3 runs 17 residues. Germline V gene sequence: CDR1 LNHDA, CDR2 SQIVND (reference sequence). V gave up 5 bases and J gave up 3 bases, with 20 bases separating them. The CDR3 nucleotides are TGTGCCAGTAGTCCGAAGGGAGTGGCAGTCCTCAATCAGCCCCAGCATTTT. Its translation: CASSPKGVAVLNQPQHF.

J is TRBJ2-7 and V is TRBV18; no definite D call. CDR3 length equals 15 residues. V was cut by 2 bases and J by 0 bases, with 11 bases left in between. Germline values: CDR1 KGHSH, CDR2 LQKENI. As DNA, the CDR3 is TGTGCCAGCTCACCAGAGGAACACGACTCCTACGAGCAGTACTTC. Amino acid sequence: CASSPEEHDSYEQYF.

Comment on this clone: In the same sample, other DNA sequences code for this CDR3. The chain couples TRBV27 to TRBJ1-1; 8 nucleotides line up with TRBD1. CDR3 length: 14 residues. Germline V gives CDR1 MNHEY, CDR2 SMNVEV (reference sequence). The J segment lost 5 bases and the V segment lost 2 bases, leaving 4 bases of the junction unmatched. The CDR3 reads CASSLGTGGTEAFF. Written as DNA, the CDR3 is TGTGCCAGCAGTTTAGGTACAGGGGGGACTGAAGCTTTCTTT.

The gene calls are TRBV14 and TRBJ1-1; 8 bases map to TRBD1. Germline V gives CDR1 SGHDN, CDR2 FVKESK. This CDR3 contains 16 residues. V shed 2 bases, J shed 4 bases, and the junction held 9 bases outside the gene matches. The CDR3 here is CASSQTDRVAFTEAFF. DNA for the CDR3: TGTGCCAGCAGCCAAACGGACAGGGTGGCCTTCACTGAAGCTTTCTTT.

The V and J genes are TRBV19 and TRBJ2-3, with 7 bases aligning to TRBD2. V shed 3 bases, J shed 5 bases, and the junction held 8 bases outside the gene matches. CDR1 is LNHDA and CDR2 is SQIVND in the germline V gene (reference sequence). The CDR3 has 15 residues. DNA of the CDR3: TGTGCCAGTAGTATGGTGGCGGGAGCTGAAGATACGCAGTATTTT. Translating gives CASSMVAGAEDTQYF.

The chain has TRBV3-1 (or the pseudogene TRBV3-2) and TRBJ2-6, with D perhaps matching TRBD2 (6 bases). This CDR3 comprises 16 residues. Germline loops: CDR1 LGHDT, CDR2 YNNKEL (reference sequence). Trimming removed 2 bases from V and 0 bases from J, with 8 bases in between. CDR3 in amino acids: CASSQHGSSGANVLTF. The CDR3 DNA follows: TGTGCCAGCAGCCAACACGGGAGCTCTGGGGCCAACGTCCTGACTTTC.

The chain employs TRBV13 and TRBJ2-3; tentatively, D is TRBD2 (5 bases). The length of the CDR3 is 16 residues. The germline V gene has CDR1 PRHDT and CDR2 FYEKMQ (reference sequence). V lost 5 bases, J lost 4 bases, and 19 bases lay in between. CDR3 residues: CASSPHTRVGADTQYF. The CDR3 nucleotides read TGTGCCAGCAGCCCACACACTAGAGTGGGCGCAGATACGCAGTATTTT.

The chain joins TRBV6-2 or TRBV6-3 to TRBJ2-4; D perhaps matches TRBD1 (5 bases). V shed 5 bases and J shed 1 base, with 15 bases lying between them. The germline CDR1 and CDR2 sequences are MNHEY and SVGEGT. CDR3 length equals 16 residues. CDR3 region: CASSALGRQAKNIQYF. For the CDR3, the DNA is TGTGCCAGCAGTGCCTTGGGGCGCCAGGCCAAAAACATTCAGTACTTC.

This sequence joins TRBV6-2 or TRBV6-3 and TRBJ2-3; 8 nucleotides match TRBD2. Germline lookup yields CDR1 MNHEY and CDR2 SVGEGT. This CDR3 is 11 amino acids long. The V and J ends lost 4 bases and 13 bases, in that order; junction bases with no gene match: 4. The CDR3 is CASSLQREKYF. CDR3 sequence (DNA): TGTGCCAGCAGTTTGCAGCGGGAGAAGTATTTT.

The chain uses TRBV18 and TRBJ1-2, with D perhaps TRBD1 (6 bases). Germline V lookup: CDR1 KGHSH, CDR2 LQKENI. The CDR3 extends over 11 amino acids. Trimming shortened V by 3 bases and J by 13 bases, and 12 bases separated the two germline ends. The CDR3 loop reads CASSPTDSFTF. The DNA for the CDR3 is TGTGCCAGCTCACCTACGGACAGTTTCACCTTC.

V usage is TRBV6-5 and J usage is TRBJ2-7, with 7 nucleotides matching TRBD2. The CDR3 has 15 amino acids. After removal of 2 bases from V and 7 bases from J, the junction contained 11 bases not matched to a gene. The germline gives CDR1 MNHEY, CDR2 SVGAGI. CDR3 amino acids: CASSYGAGEAYEQYF. The CDR3, as DNA: TGTGCCAGCAGTTACGGTGCGGGAGAGGCGTATGAGCAGTACTTC.